This TCR beta chain was identified during a study of cytomegalovirus exposure and HLA in healthy donors. The PCR used 60 Vbeta and 13 Jbeta primers. TCRdb keeps only in-frame clones here, not all; method: immunoSEQ multiplex PCR. The sample spans about 200,000 clones; the ten largest clones claim more than 0.95%. Germline V gives CDR1 SGHRS, CDR2 YFSETQ. V gave up 0 bases and J gave up 11 bases; unmatched junction bases: 7. This CDR3 is 15 amino acids long. Sequencing was carried out using PBMCs. This sequence was found in a girl aged 2-15 years in good health and CMV-seropositive. The rearrangement joins TRBV5-1 to TRBJ2-5; the match to TRBD2 covers 13 bases. Written as DNA, the CDR3 is TGCGCCAGCAGCTTGGCCGGACTAGCGGGAGTGGTGCAGTACTTC. This translates into CASSLAGLAGVVQYF. Full variable domain (rest looked up from reference TRBV5-1 and TRBJ2-5): KAGVTQTPRYLIKTRGQQVTLSCSPISGHRSVSWYQQTPGQGLQFLFEYFSETQRNKGNFPGRFSGRQFSNSRSEMNVSTLELGDSALYLCASSLAGLAGVVQYFGPGTRLLVL.